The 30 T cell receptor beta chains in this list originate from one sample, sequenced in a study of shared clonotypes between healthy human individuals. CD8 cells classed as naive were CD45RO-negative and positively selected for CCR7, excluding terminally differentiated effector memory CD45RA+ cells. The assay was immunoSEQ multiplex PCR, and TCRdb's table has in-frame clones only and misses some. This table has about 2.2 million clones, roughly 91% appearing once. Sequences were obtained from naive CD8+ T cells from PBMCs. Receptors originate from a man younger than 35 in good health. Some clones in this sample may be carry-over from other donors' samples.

The CDR3 coding sequence is TGCGCCAGCAGCTTGGCCGACGGGGGGCAGGAGGCTTTCTTT. This gives the protein CASSLADGGQEAFF. The chain joins TRBV5-1 to TRBJ1-1; maybe TRBD1 (6 bases). The V and J ends lost 0 bases and 11 bases respectively, with 17 bases between them. CDR1 SGHRS and CDR2 YFSETQ come from the germline V gene. This CDR3 has 14 residues. The full variable domain, rest sourced from reference TRBV5-1 and TRBJ1-1, is KAGVTQTPRYLIKTRGQQVTLSCSPISGHRSVSWYQQTPGQGLQFLFEYFSETQRNKGNFPGRFSGRQFSNSRSEMNVSTLELGDSALYLCASSLADGGQEAFFGQGTRLTVV.

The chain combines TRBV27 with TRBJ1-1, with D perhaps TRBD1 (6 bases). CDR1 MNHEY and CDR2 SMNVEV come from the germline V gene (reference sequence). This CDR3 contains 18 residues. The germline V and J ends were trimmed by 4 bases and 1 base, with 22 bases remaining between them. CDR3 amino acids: CASSSQGTSTIKNTEAFF. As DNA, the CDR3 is TGTGCCAGCAGTTCACAGGGTACTTCGACCATAAAGAACACTGAAGCTTTCTTT.

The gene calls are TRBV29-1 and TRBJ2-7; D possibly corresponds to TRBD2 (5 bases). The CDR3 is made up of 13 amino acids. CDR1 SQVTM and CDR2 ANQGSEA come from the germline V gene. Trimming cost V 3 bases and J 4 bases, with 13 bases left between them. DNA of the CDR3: TGCAGCGTTGAGTCCGGGGTCGGGTACGAGCAGTACTTC. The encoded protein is CSVESGVGYEQYF.

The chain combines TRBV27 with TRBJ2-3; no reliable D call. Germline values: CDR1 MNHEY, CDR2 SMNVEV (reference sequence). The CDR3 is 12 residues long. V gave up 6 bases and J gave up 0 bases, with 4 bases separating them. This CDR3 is CASRTSTDTQYF. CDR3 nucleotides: TGTGCCAGCAGAACCAGCACAGATACGCAGTATTTT.

In nucleotides, the CDR3 is TGTGCCAGCAGTGTCGGAGCGCTCCTCCCGGCAGATACGCAGTATTTT. It codes for CASSVGALLPADTQYF. The chain recombines TRBV2 with TRBJ2-3; unclear D gene. V gave up 4 bases and J gave up 4 bases, with 18 bases separating them. Germline lookup yields CDR1 SNHLY and CDR2 FYNNEI. The CDR3 is 16 residues long.

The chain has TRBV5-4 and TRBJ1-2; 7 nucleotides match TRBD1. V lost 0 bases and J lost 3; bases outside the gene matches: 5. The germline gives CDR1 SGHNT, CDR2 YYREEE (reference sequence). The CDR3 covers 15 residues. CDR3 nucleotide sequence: TGTGCCAGCAGCTTGGGAACAGGGGCGGACTATGGCTACACCTTC. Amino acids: CASSLGTGADYGYTF.

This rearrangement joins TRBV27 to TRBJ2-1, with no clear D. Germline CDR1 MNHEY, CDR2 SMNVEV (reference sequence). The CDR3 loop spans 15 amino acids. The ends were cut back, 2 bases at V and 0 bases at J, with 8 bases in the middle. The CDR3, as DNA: TGTGCCAGCAGTTTAGGTGTAGGCTCCTACAATGAGCAGTTCTTC. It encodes CASSLGVGSYNEQFF.

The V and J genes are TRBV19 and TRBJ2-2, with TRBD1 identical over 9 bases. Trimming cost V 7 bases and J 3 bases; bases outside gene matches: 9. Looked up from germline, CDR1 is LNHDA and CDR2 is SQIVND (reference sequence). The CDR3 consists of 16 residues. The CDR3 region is CASIPVWDRDTGELFF. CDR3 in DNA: TGTGCCAGTATCCCTGTCTGGGACAGGGACACCGGGGAGCTGTTTTTT.

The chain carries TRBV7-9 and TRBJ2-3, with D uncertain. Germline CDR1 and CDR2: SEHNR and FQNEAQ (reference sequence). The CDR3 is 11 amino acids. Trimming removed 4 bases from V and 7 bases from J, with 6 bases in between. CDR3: CASSSMNTQYF. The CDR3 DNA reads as TGTGCCAGCAGCTCGATGAATACGCAGTATTTT.

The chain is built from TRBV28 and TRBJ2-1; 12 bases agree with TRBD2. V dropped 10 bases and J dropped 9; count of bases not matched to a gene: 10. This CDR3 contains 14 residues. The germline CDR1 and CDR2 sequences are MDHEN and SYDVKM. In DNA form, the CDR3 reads TGTGCCACCCATCTAGCGGGAGGGCCGGGTGAGCAGTTCTTC. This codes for CATHLAGGPGEQFF. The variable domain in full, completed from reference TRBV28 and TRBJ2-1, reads DVKVTQSSRYLVKRTGEKVFLECVQDMDHENMFWYRQDPGLGLRLIYFSYDVKMKEKGDIPEGYSVSREKKERFSLILESASTNQTSMYLCATHLAGGPGEQFFGPGTRLTVL.

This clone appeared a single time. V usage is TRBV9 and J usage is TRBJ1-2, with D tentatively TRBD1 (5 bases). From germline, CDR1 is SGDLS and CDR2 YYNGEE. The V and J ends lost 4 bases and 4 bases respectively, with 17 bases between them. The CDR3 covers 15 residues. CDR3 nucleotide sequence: TGTGCCAGCAGCTCAGAGAGGGGTGGCCCCTATGGCTACACCTTC. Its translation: CASSSERGGPYGYTF.

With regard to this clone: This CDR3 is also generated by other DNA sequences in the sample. The CDR3 sequence: CASSVERGSYNEQFF. CDR3 DNA sequence: TGTGCCAGCAGCGTAGAACGGGGGTCCTACAATGAGCAGTTCTTC. This sequence joins TRBV9 and TRBJ2-1, with a possible D match to TRBD2 (6 bases). Trimming removed 0 bases from V and 1 base from J, with 8 bases in between. CDR1 is SGDLS, CDR2 YYNGEE, per germline. The CDR3 runs 15 residues.

DNA for the CDR3: TGCGCCAGCAGCCAATCAGGAAGGGCGATTCACAATGAGCAGTTCTTC. Amino acid sequence: CASSQSGRAIHNEQFF. The J gene is TRBJ2-1, the V gene TRBV4-3; no reliable D call. Deletions cut 2 bases from V and 5 bases from J, with 16 bases between. Germline V gene lookup returns CDR1 LGHNA and CDR2 YSLEER. CDR3 length equals 16 residues.

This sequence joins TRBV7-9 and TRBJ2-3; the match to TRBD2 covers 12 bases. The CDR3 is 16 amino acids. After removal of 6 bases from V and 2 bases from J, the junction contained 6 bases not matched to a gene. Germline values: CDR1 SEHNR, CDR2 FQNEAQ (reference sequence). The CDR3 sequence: CASRSRLAGATDTQYF. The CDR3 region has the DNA TGTGCCAGCAGATCCCGACTAGCGGGGGCCACAGATACGCAGTATTTT.

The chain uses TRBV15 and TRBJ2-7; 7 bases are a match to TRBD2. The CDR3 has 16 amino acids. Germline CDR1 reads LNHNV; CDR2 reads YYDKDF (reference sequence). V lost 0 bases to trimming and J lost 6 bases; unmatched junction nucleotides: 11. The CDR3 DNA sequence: TGTGCCACCAGCAGAGATCGTAGAGGGAGGGCCGGCGAGCAGTACTTC. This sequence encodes CATSRDRRGRAGEQYF.

CDR3 loop: CASSTYLGNEQFF. The CDR3 DNA reads as TGTGCCAGCAGCACCTACCTAGGGAATGAGCAGTTCTTC. The gene calls are TRBV9 and TRBJ2-1; D unclear. Germline assignment: CDR1 SGDLS and CDR2 YYNGEE. CDR3 size: 13 residues. V lost 4 bases, J lost 7 bases, and 12 bases lay in between.

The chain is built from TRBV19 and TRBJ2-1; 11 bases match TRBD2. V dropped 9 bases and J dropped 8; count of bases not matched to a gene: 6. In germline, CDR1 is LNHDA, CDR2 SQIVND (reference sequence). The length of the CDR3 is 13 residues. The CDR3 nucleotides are TGTGCCAGCAGACTAGCGGGGCTGTATGAGCAGTTCTTC. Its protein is CASRLAGLYEQFF.

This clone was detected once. CDR3 in DNA: TGTGCCAGCAGCCAAAATCCACAGGGTAGCGAAAAACTGTTTTTT. It specifies CASSQNPQGSEKLFF. The chain couples TRBV11-2 to TRBJ1-4; D perhaps matches TRBD1 (6 bases). The V gene lost 5 bases and the J gene lost 8 bases, with 18 bases spanning the gap. This CDR3 spans 15 amino acids. CDR1 is SGHAT, CDR2 FQNNGV, per germline. The full variable domain, completed using reference TRBV11-2 and TRBJ1-4, is EAGVAQSPRYKIIEKRQSVAFWCNPISGHATLYWYQQILGQGPKLLIQFQNNGVVDDSQLPKDRFSAERLKGVDSTLKIQPAKLEDSAVYLCASSQNPQGSEKLFFGSGTQLSVL.

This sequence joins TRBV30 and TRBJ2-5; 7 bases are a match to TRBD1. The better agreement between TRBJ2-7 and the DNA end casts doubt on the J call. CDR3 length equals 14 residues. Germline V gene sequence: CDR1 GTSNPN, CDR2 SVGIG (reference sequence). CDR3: CAWSPGQVLLEQYF. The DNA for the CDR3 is TGTGCCTGGAGTCCCGGACAGGTTCTCCTCGAGCAGTACTTC.

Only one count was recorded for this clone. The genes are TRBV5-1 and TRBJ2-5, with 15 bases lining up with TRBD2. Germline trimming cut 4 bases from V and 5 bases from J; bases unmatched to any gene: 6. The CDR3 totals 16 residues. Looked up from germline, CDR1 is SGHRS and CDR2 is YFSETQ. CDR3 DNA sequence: TGCGCCAGCAGCGGTGGACTAGCGGGAGGGCATGAGACCCAGTACTTC. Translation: CASSGGLAGGHETQYF.

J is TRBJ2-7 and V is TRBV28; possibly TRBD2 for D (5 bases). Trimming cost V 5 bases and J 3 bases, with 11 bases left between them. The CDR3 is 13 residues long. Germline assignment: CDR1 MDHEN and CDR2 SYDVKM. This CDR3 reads CASSAGDYYEQYF. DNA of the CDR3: TGTGCCAGCAGTGCCGGGGATTACTACGAGCAGTACTTC.

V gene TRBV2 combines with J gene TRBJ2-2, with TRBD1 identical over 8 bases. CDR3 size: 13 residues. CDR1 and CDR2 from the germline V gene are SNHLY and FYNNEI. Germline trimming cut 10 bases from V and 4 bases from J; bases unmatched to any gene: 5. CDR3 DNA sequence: TGTGCCATAGGGACAGGAGGCACCGGGGAGCTGTTTTTT. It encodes CAIGTGGTGELFF.

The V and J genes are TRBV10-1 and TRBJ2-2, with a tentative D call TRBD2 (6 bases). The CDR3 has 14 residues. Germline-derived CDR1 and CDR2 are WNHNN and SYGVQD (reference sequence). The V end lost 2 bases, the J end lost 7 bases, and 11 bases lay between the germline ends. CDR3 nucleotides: TGCGCCAGCAGTGAGACTAGCACGAACGGGGAGCTGTTTTTT. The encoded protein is CASSETSTNGELFF.

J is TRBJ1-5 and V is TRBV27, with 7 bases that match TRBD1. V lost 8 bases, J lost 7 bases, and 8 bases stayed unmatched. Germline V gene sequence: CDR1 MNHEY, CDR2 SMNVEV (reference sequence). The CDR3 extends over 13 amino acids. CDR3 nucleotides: TGTGCCAGCGCCCGACAGGGTAAACAGCCCCAGCATTTT. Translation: CASARQGKQPQHF.

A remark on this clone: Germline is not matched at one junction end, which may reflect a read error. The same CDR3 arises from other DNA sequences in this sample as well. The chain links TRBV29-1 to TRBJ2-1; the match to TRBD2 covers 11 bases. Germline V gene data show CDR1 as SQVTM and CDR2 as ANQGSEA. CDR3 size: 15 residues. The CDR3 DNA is TGCAGTGTTGAAGACCCACTAGCGGGAGTGGATGAGCAGTTCTTC. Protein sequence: CSVEDPLAGVDEQFF.

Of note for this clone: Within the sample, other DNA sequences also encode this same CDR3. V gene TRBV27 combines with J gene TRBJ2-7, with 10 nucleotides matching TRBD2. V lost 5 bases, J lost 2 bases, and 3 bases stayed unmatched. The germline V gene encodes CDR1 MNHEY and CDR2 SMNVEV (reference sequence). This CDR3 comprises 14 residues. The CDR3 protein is CASSPGLAAYEQYF. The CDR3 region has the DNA TGTGCCAGCAGTCCCGGACTAGCGGCCTACGAGCAGTACTTC.

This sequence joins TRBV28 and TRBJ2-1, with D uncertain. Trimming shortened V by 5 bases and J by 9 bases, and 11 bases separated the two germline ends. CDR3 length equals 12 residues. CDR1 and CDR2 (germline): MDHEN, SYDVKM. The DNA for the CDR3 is TGTGCCAGCAGTATCCGCTGGGGTGAGCAGTTCTTC. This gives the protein CASSIRWGEQFF.

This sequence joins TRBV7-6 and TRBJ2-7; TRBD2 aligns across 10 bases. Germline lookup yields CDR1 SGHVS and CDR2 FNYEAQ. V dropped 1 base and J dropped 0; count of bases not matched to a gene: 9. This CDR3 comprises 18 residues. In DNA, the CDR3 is TGTGCCAGCAGCTTAGGGGCCCTCCTAGCGGGAGTCTCCTACGAGCAGTACTTC. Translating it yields CASSLGALLAGVSYEQYF.

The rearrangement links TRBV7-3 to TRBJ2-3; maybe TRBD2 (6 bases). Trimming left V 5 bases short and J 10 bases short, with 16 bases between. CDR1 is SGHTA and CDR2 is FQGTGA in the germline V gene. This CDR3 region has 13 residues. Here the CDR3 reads CASSEGVGGPQYF. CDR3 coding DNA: TGTGCCAGCAGCGAAGGGGTTGGAGGGCCGCAGTATTTT.

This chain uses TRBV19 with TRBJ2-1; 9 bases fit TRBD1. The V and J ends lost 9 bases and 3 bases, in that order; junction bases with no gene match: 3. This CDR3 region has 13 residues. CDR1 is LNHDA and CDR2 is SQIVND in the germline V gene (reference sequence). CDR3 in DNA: TGTGCCAGACCGGGACAGGGCTACAATGAGCAGTTCTTC. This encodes CARPGQGYNEQFF.